The source of this T cell receptor (beta chain) is a study of identical twins. Broader study findings: Twins shared out-of-frame alpha sequences with excess low generation probability.

The cDNA had a unique molecular identifier and a template-switch universal primer site. TCRdb re-analysed the 5' RACE reads in MiXCR, keeping a single row per CDR3 protein. The sample has over 600,000 distinct CDR3 sequences, over 20% seen once. CDR1 SNHLY and CDR2 FYNNEI come from the germline V gene. CDR3 length: 11 residues. V was shortened by 1 base and J by 9 bases, with 3 bases between the two germline ends. As to this clonotype: Its cognate antigen is unknown.

The data were also submitted as part of a second study, on T cells expressing NK-cell markers. That study reports: HCMV serostatus: seven of eight sequenced donors positive, one negative.

The gene calls are TRBV2 and TRBJ2-2; D remains ambiguous. The receptor's source is a woman between 18 and 30 years old in good health. Sequences were obtained from PBMCs. CDR3 DNA: TGTGCCAGCAGTGAAGTCCGGGAGCTGTTTTTT. As protein: CASSEVRELFF.